A single sample is the source of the 2 T cell receptor beta chains below, sequenced in a study of T cell responses to AZD1222 COVID-19 vaccine. Clones were sequenced by immunoSEQ multiplex PCR, and TCRdb holds only the in-frame ones, with some missing. The sample records roughly 130,000 clones, approximately 90% being singletons. The source material was peripheral blood, sampled on day 0 of AZD1222 vaccination. These receptors all come from an adult in good health.

The chain combines TRBV9 with TRBJ1-5, with 7 bases aligning to TRBD1. Germline V gives CDR1 SGDLS, CDR2 YYNGEE. The CDR3 is 15 amino acids. The V segment lost 0 bases and the J segment 7 bases; nucleotides outside the gene matches: 7. Here the CDR3 DNA reads TGTGCCAGCAGCGTAGGAGGACAGGCGGGGCAGCCCCAGCATTTT. Translating gives CASSVGGQAGQPQHF.

The genes are TRBV25-1 and TRBJ1-1; the D is unclear. The germline V gene has CDR1 MGHDK and CDR2 SYGVNS. The CDR3 runs to 12 residues. Deletions cut 6 bases from V and 3 bases from J, with 8 bases between. The CDR3 sequence is CASSYSDTEAFF. As DNA, the CDR3 is TGTGCCAGCAGCTATTCGGACACTGAAGCTTTCTTT.